Following are 22 T cell receptor beta chains from one sample sequenced in a study of molecular identifiers for immune sequencing clone quantification. TCRdb fed the PCR reads into MiXCR, producing one record per CDR3 protein. The sample lists 15,000 to 20,000 distinct CDR3 sequences, under 25% occurring once. The sample taken for sequencing was naive CD8+ T cells from blood, with Jurkat cell RNA spiked in. Sample subset: FACS-sorted CD8+CD4-CCR7+CD45RA+ naive T cells. The source is a human donor in good health. Some libraries in this study had Jurkat cell RNA spiked in.

This clonotype occurred a few times. This rearrangement joins TRBV3-1 to TRBJ2-7; D uncertain. The germline gives CDR1 LGHDT, CDR2 YNNKEL (reference sequence). V was cut by 4 bases and J by 3 bases, with 10 bases left in between. The CDR3 runs 13 residues. CDR3 residues: CASSLDPSYEQYF. The CDR3 DNA reads TGTGCCAGCAGCCTGGACCCCAGCTACGAGCAGTACTTC.

The sample holds a few counts of this clonotype. A much larger clone differs from this one at a single base, so this may be a read error. The chain joins TRBV5-5 to TRBJ2-7; TRBD1 matches at 9 bases. This CDR3 spans 14 amino acids. From germline, CDR1 is SGHKS and CDR2 YYEKEE (reference sequence). V lost 5 bases and J lost 2; bases outside the gene matches: 5. The CDR3 here is CASSAGQGTYEQYF. The CDR3 region has the DNA TGTGCCAGCAGTGCTGGACAGGGGACCTACGAGCAGTACTTC.

This clonotype was counted only a few times. The chain links TRBV28 to TRBJ2-7; possible D gene TRBD1, 5 bases. In germline, CDR1 is MDHEN, CDR2 SYDVKM. The CDR3 spans 14 residues. The V and J ends lost 3 bases and 4 bases respectively, with 13 bases between them. CDR3 sequence: CASSLGRARYEQYF. The DNA of the CDR3 is TGTGCCAGCAGTTTGGGCAGGGCTCGGTACGAGCAGTACTTC.

The chain combines TRBV10-3 with TRBJ2-3; D perhaps matches TRBD2 (6 bases). Germline CDR1 is ENHRY and CDR2 is SYGVKD. V gave up 2 bases and J gave up 2 bases, with 8 bases separating them. The CDR3 spans 14 residues. The CDR3 loop is CAISESGFTDTQYF. CDR3 coding DNA: TGTGCCATCAGTGAGAGCGGGTTCACAGATACGCAGTATTTT.

About this clonotype: A much larger clone differs from this one at a single base, so this may be a read error. The chain carries TRBV28 and TRBJ2-5; either TRBD1 or TRBD2 may fit D (5 bases each). This CDR3 is 13 amino acids long. Germline V CDR1 and CDR2: MDHEN, SYDVKM. V was shortened by 2 bases and J by 7 bases, with 11 bases between the two germline ends. CDR3: CASSLEGRGTQYF. The CDR3 nucleotides are TGTGCCAGCAGTTTAGAGGGTAGGGGGACCCAGTACTTC.

With regard to this clonotype: Just one base apart from a much larger clone, this may be a read error. The chain links TRBV12-3 or TRBV12-4 to TRBJ2-7, with D unresolved. This CDR3 has 11 amino acids. Deletions cut 3 bases from V and 7 bases from J, with 7 bases between. CDR3 loop: CASSFSREQYF. The DNA of the CDR3 is TGTGCCAGCAGTTTTAGCAGAGAGCAGTACTTC.

The chain couples TRBV7-2 to TRBJ2-7, with TRBD1 as a possible D gene (6 bases). CDR3 length: 13 amino acids. Germline V gene data show CDR1 as SGHTA and CDR2 as FQGNSA. The ends were cut back, 1 base at V and 3 bases at J, with 7 bases in the middle. CDR3 amino acids: CASSLGTVYEQYF. The CDR3 DNA follows: TGTGCCAGCAGCTTAGGGACAGTCTACGAGCAGTACTTC.

This clonotype is medium-sized. V and J are TRBV19 and TRBJ1-2; the match to TRBD1 covers 8 bases. This CDR3 has 12 amino acids. J was trimmed by 4 bases and V by 5 bases; bases with no gene match: 0. The germline gives CDR1 LNHDA, CDR2 SQIVND (reference sequence). In nucleotides, the CDR3 is TGTGCCAGTAGTGGGACAGGCTATGGCTACACCTTC. This gives the protein CASSGTGYGYTF.

The chain has TRBV12-3 or TRBV12-4 and TRBJ1-5; weak D call: TRBD1 (5 bases). The CDR3 is 14 residues long. Trimming removed 2 bases from V and 5 bases from J, with 10 bases in between. This CDR3 reads CASSLWEGDQPQHF. CDR3 coding DNA: TGTGCCAGCAGTTTATGGGAAGGGGATCAGCCCCAGCATTTT.

This clonotype occurred many times. The chain combines TRBV20-1 with TRBJ2-7; 9 bases fit TRBD1. This CDR3 is 14 amino acids long. Germline V CDR1 and CDR2: DFQATT, SNEGSKA (reference sequence). Unmatched junction bases numbered 6, after V lost 4 bases and J lost 2 bases. As DNA, the CDR3 is TGCAGTGCTATCCCGGGACAGGGAACCTACGAGCAGTACTTC. Residues: CSAIPGQGTYEQYF.

This clonotype was counted many times. V usage is TRBV29-1 and J usage is TRBJ2-1; TRBD2 matches 11 bases. CDR1 is SQVTM, CDR2 ANQGSEA, per germline. V was clipped by 4 bases and J by 7 bases; unmatched bases: 3. This CDR3 comprises 13 residues. The CDR3 loop reads CSVGTSGSNEQFF. DNA for the CDR3: TGCAGCGTTGGAACTAGCGGGAGTAATGAGCAGTTCTTC.

This clonotype has a count of ten or more. The J gene is TRBJ2-1, the V gene TRBV7-8; no reliable D call. Trimming removed 1 base from V and 7 bases from J, with 11 bases in between. This CDR3 region has 14 residues. Germline CDR1 reads SGHVS; CDR2 reads FQNEAQ. Here the CDR3 reads CASSLGIVWNEQFF. The CDR3 bases are TGTGCCAGCAGCTTAGGAATAGTTTGGAATGAGCAGTTCTTC. The complete variable domain, with remaining parts taken from reference TRBV7-8 and TRBJ2-1, reads GAGVSQSPRYKVAKRGQDVALRCDPISGHVSLFWYQQALGQGPEFLTYFQNEAQLDKSGLPSDRFFAERPEGSVSTLKIQRTQQEDSAVYLCASSLGIVWNEQFFGPGTRLTVL.

For this clonotype: Just one base apart from a much larger clone, this may be a read error. This rearrangement joins TRBV9 to TRBJ2-1; D is perhaps TRBD1 or TRBD2 (5 bases each). The V gene's germline CDR1 is SGDLS and CDR2 YYNGEE. This CDR3 has 13 amino acids. As DNA, the CDR3 is TGTGCCAGCAGTTGGGGACCCTACAATGTGCAGTTCTTC. This encodes CASSWGPYNVQFF.

By share of the sample, this clonotype is medium-sized. The genes are TRBV5-5 and TRBJ2-3; TRBD1 or TRBD2 may be the D gene (5 bases each). CDR3 length: 14 amino acids. V was trimmed by 4 bases and J by 1 base, leaving 10 bases between them. Germline V gene data show CDR1 as SGHKS and CDR2 as YYEKEE (reference sequence). CDR3 coding DNA: TGTGCCAGCAGCCTCGGGGCGGGCACAGATACGCAGTATTTT. This encodes CASSLGAGTDTQYF.

Of note for this clonotype: One end of the junction does not line up with germline, which may come from a read error. The chain recombines TRBV7-2 with TRBJ2-1, with D unresolved. This CDR3 region has 14 residues. Germline V gene data show CDR1 as SGHTA and CDR2 as FQGNSA. CDR3 sequence reads: CACSPGWIRNEQFF. The CDR3 nucleotides read TGTGCCTGCAGTCCCGGTTGGATCCGCAATGAGCAGTTCTTC.

In regard to this clonotype: Since a much larger clone is just one base distant, this may be a read error. Because the CDR3 is missing its conserved closing phenylalanine or tryptophan, this is likely a read error. The chain joins TRBV9 to TRBJ2-1; a possible D gene is TRBD2 (5 bases). Germline loops: CDR1 SGDLS, CDR2 YYNGEE. The CDR3 is made up of 14 amino acids. V lost 4 bases to trimming and J lost 8 bases, with 16 bases between them. The CDR3 here is CASSWTSALDEQFL. Written as DNA, the CDR3 is TGTGCCAGCAGCTGGACTTCCGCCCTCGATGAGCAGTTCCTC.

This clonotype was counted many times. The V gene is TRBV4-3, the J gene TRBJ2-1; D unclear. Per germline, CDR1 LGHNA and CDR2 YSLEER. V was shortened by 3 bases and J by 5 bases, with 14 bases between the two germline ends. The CDR3 loop spans 15 amino acids. The CDR3 DNA reads as TGCGCCAGCAGCCAGGACGGTTCGAGGAACAATGAGCAGTTCTTC. This codes for CASSQDGSRNNEQFF.

With regard to this clonotype: A much larger clone sits a single nucleotide away, making a read error possible. The CDR3 DNA follows: TGTGCCAGCAGCTTGGACGAGACCCAGTACTTC. It translates to CASSLDETQYF. The rearrangement uses TRBV5-4 and TRBJ2-5; D unresolved. The germline gives CDR1 SGHNT, CDR2 YYREEE (reference sequence). CDR3 length: 11 residues. V lost 0 bases to trimming and J lost 5 bases, with 2 bases between them.

This clonotype was counted ten times or more. The chain is built from TRBV28 and TRBJ2-3, with D unresolved. The ends were cut back, 3 bases at V and 3 bases at J, with 10 bases in the middle. Germline values: CDR1 MDHEN, CDR2 SYDVKM. This CDR3 spans 14 amino acids. CDR3 protein: CASSLSKRTDTQYF. For the CDR3, the DNA is TGTGCCAGCAGTTTGTCGAAGAGAACAGATACGCAGTATTTT. Using reference TRBV28 and TRBJ2-3 for the parts outside the CDR3, the full variable domain is DVKVTQSSRYLVKRTGEKVFLECVQDMDHENMFWYRQDPGLGLRLIYFSYDVKMKEKGDIPEGYSVSREKKERFSLILESASTNQTSMYLCASSLSKRTDTQYFGPGTRLTVL.

This clonotype was detected a few times. V gene TRBV20-1 combines with J gene TRBJ2-1, with TRBD1 matching over 7 bases. The length of the CDR3 is 14 residues. The junction had 3 bases not matched to a gene; V was cut back by 0 bases and J by 4 bases. Germline loops: CDR1 DFQATT, CDR2 SNEGSKA (reference sequence). CDR3 amino acids: CSARDRGQYNEQFF. CDR3 nucleotide sequence: TGCAGTGCTAGAGACCGGGGACAGTACAATGAGCAGTTCTTC.

This clonotype was detected only a few times. The chain joins TRBV20-1 to TRBJ2-5; 12 bases fit TRBD2. This CDR3 is 17 amino acids long. Germline values: CDR1 DFQATT, CDR2 SNEGSKA (reference sequence). Trimming at V came to 0 bases and at J to 5 bases, leaving 10 bases not matched to a gene. This CDR3 reads CSARETTSGSGGETQYF. In DNA form, the CDR3 reads TGCAGTGCTAGAGAGACGACTAGCGGGAGTGGTGGCGAGACCCAGTACTTC.

Comments on this clonotype: Given a much more abundant clone one base away, this may be a read error. This chain links TRBV9 with TRBJ2-1, with 9 bases matching TRBD2. The length of the CDR3 is 16 residues. Germline V gene lookup returns CDR1 SGDLS and CDR2 YYNGEE. The CDR3 coding sequence is TGTGCCAGCAGCCCCCAGGGCGGGAGGGGTTACAATGAGCAGCTCTTC. Translating it yields CASSPQGGRGYNEQLF.